A selection of T cell receptor beta chains follows, all from one sample in a study of CD8+ T cells in alopecia areata. TCRdb keeps only in-frame clones here, not all; method: immunoSEQ multiplex PCR. The sample lists hundreds of thousands of clones; more than 30% were seen once. The sample here was CD4+ T cells sorted from blood, taken between weeks 30 and 35, from a patient treated with tofacitinib. The receptors shown here come from a human donor with alopecia areata. CDR3s leave out the opening cysteine and the closing phenylalanine or tryptophan. The order of the fields is CDR3 protein, V gene.

AWNYPSGSIHKQY,TRBV30
ASSPWGSGNYNEQF,TRBV28
ASSFTGGSYNEQF,TRBV5-1
SVVDTITHRLPFNTEAF,TRBV29-1
ASSLSRAPTDTQY,TRBV27
ASRKSSYEQY,TRBV2
ASSEIWGRANYGYT,TRBV2
AWSVTGATGELF,TRBV30
ASSLFGGRGTDTQY,TRBV7-3
ASSIGSTGIETQY,TRBV19
SATADYGYT,TRBV20-1
ASSQVDMGIVNQPQH,TRBV4-1
ARGGANQPQH,TRBV2
ASSVEGGSSYNEQF,TRBV9
ASSRTGTYEQY,TRBV19
ASSFSGRKNTGELF,TRBV5-1
ASSLGQGKNSGANVLT,TRBV7-9
ASSFRHNQPQH,TRBV11-2
SATGSDGYT,TRBV20-1
ASSPPGLQGNQPQH,TRBV18
ASSQKTRRTDTQY,TRBV5-4
ASSQEGKQGYGYT,TRBV4-1
ASSHPQGRGAAKNIQY,TRBV14
ASTTRAGSDYGYT,TRBV19
SVGRDTNQPQH,TRBV29-1
ASSPTPSGELF,TRBV11-2
ASSPGRGKEKLF,TRBV19
ASSYLGTGGQETQY,TRBV6-5
SVSRRSSNSYGYT,TRBV29-1
ASSLSSAAFYEQY,TRBV5-1
ATSRDRFRWV,TRBV15
SAHGTAGDYGYT,TRBV29-1
ASIRPTGRYEQY,TRBV6-1
ASSPGTGRNNEQF,TRBV27
ASSPRRDNGIQY,TRBV7-9
ASRRLAGVFDEQY,TRBV2
ASSYSMAQVGIGYT,TRBV6-5
ASSLLPGVGGYT,TRBV7-2
ASVAEFEQF,TRBV6-6
ASARVSGYGYT,TRBV9
SVQNRNTEAF,TRBV29-1
ASGRDRGYEQF,TRBV5-1
ASSPGGREAF,TRBV7-9
ASNGQGLNEQF,TRBV2
SVRTGGIRSGANVLT,TRBV29-1
SVATGGAKNIQY,TRBV29-1
ASSVEIGVSSYNEQF,TRBV9
SASRGNSGNTIY,TRBV29-1
ASSLVQGRFYEQY,TRBV5-1
ASKGRGGAPTDTQY,TRBV2
ASSLGTSACSSYNEQF,TRBV7-7
ASSTQGFSNYGYT,TRBV7-2
ASTSGRAKNIQY,TRBV7-9
ASSWTPNEKLF,TRBV5-1
ASSLFTGPTGDTEAF,TRBV5-1
ASNGQGAGETQY,TRBV7-2
ASSAPGPTGGEQF,TRBV25-1